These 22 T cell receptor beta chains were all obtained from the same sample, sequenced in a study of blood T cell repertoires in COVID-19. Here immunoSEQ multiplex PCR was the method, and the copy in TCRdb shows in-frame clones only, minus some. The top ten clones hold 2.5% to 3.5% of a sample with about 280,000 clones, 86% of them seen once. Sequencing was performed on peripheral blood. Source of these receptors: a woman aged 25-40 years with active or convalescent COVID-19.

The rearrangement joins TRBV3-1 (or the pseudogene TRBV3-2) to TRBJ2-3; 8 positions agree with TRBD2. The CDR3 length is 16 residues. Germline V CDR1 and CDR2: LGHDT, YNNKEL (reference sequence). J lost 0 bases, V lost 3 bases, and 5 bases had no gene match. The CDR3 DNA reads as TGTGCCAGCAGCCACATAGCGGGGACTAGCACAGATACGCAGTATTTT. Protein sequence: CASSHIAGTSTDTQYF.

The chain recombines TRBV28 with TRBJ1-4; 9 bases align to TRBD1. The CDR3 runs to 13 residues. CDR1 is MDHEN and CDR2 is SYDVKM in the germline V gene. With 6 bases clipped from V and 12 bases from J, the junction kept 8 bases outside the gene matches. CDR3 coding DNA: TGTGCCAGCAGGAGGACAGGGGAATTGGAACTGTTTTTT. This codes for CASRRTGELELFF.

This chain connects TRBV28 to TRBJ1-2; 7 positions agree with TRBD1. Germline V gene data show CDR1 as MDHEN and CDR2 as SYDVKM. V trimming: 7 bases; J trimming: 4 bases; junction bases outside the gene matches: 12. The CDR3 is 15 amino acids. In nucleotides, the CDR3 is TGTGCCAGCACTCCCCACCCAGGGGGAGGCTATGGCTACACCTTC. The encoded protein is CASTPHPGGGYGYTF.

CDR3 in amino acids: CASSLLPGDTDTQYF. The CDR3 region has the DNA TGTGCCAGCAGCTTACTACCAGGGGACACAGATACGCAGTATTTT. The genes are TRBV7-3 and TRBJ2-3; D possibly corresponds to TRBD1 (6 bases). Trimming shortened V by 2 bases and J by 2 bases, and 11 bases separated the two germline ends. Looked up from germline, CDR1 is SGHTA and CDR2 is FQGTGA. The CDR3 extends over 15 amino acids.

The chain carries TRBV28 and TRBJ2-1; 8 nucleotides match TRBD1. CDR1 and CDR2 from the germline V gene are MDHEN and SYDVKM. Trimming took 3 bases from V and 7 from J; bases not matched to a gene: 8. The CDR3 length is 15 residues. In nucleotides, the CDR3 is TGTGCCAGCAGTTTTTGGCAGGGGGCGCGGAATGAGCAGTTCTTC. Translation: CASSFWQGARNEQFF.

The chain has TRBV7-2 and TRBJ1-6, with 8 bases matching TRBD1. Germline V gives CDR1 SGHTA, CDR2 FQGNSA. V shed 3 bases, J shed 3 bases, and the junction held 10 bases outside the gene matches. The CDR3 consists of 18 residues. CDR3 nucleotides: TGTGCCAGCAGCTTTCAGGGGGCAGGGAAGATCTATAATTCACCCCTCCACTTT. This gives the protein CASSFQGAGKIYNSPLHF.

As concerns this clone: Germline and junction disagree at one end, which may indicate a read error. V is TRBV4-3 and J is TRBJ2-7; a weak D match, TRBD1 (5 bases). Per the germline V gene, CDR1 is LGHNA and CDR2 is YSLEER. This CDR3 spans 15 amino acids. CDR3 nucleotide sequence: TGCGTCAGCAGCCAAGTATTGGCAGGGCTTTACGAGCAGTACTTC. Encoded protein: CVSSQVLAGLYEQYF.

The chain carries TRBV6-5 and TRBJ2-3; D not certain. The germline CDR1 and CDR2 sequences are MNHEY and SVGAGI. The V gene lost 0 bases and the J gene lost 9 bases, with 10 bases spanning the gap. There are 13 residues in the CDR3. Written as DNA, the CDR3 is TGTGCCAGCAGTTACTCAACCGGTTCCACGCAGTATTTT. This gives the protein CASSYSTGSTQYF.

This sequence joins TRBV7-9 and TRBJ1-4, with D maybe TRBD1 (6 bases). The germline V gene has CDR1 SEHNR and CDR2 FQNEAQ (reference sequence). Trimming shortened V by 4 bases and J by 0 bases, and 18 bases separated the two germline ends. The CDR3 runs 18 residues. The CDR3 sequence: CASSSDSVGVATNEKLFF. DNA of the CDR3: TGTGCCAGCAGCTCGGACAGCGTCGGTGTGGCAACTAATGAAAAACTGTTTTTT.

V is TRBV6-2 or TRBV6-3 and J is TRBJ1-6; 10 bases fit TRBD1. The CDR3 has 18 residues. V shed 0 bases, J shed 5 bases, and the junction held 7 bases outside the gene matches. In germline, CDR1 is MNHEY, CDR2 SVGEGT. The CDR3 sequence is CASSYSTGTGVHNSPLHF. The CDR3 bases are TGTGCCAGCAGTTACTCGACCGGGACAGGGGTACATAATTCACCCCTCCACTTT.

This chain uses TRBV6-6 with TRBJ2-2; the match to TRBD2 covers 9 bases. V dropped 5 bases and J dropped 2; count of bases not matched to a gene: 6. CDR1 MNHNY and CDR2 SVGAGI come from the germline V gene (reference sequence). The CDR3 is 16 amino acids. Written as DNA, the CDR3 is TGTGCCAGCAGTAGAGCGGGGGGCGTTAACACCGGGGAGCTGTTTTTT. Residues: CASSRAGGVNTGELFF.

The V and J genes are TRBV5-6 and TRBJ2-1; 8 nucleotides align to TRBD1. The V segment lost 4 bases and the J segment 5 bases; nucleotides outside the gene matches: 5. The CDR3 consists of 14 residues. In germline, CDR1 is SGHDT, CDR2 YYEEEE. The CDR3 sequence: CASSPGTGHNEQFF. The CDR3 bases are TGTGCCAGCAGCCCCGGGACAGGTCACAATGAGCAGTTCTTC.

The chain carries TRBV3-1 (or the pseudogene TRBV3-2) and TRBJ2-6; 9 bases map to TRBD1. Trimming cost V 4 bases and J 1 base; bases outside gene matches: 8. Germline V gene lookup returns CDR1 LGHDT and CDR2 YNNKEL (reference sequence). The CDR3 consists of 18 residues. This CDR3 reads CASSLRTGAMSGANVLTF. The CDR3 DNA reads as TGTGCCAGCAGCCTACGGACAGGGGCGATGTCTGGGGCCAACGTCCTGACTTTC.

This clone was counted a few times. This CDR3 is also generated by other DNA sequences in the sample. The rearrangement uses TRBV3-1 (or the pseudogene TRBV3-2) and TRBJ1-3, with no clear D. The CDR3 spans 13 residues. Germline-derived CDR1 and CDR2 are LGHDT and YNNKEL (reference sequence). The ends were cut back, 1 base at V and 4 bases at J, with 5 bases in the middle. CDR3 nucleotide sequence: TGTGCCAGCAGCCAAGGAACAGGAAACACCATATATTTT. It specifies CASSQGTGNTIYF.

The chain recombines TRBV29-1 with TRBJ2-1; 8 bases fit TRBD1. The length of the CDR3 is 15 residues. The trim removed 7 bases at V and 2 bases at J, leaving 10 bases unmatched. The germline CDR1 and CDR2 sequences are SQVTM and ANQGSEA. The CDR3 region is CSAKSRDRTYNEQFF. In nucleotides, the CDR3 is TGCAGCGCGAAAAGCCGGGACAGGACCTACAATGAGCAGTTCTTC.

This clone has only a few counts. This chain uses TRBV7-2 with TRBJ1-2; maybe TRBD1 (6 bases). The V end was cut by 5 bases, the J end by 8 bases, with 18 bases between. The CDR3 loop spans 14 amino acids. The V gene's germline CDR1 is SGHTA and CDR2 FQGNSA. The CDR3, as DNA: TGTGCCAGCAGCCCCCGTGGGACGAGGGGGGGCTACACCTTC. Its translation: CASSPRGTRGGYTF.

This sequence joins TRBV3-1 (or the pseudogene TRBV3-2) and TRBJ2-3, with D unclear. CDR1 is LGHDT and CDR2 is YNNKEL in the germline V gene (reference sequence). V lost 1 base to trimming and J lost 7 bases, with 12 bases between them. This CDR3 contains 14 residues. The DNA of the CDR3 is TGTGCCAGCAGCCAAGGTACTTTAGTGAATACGCAGTATTTT. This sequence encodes CASSQGTLVNTQYF.

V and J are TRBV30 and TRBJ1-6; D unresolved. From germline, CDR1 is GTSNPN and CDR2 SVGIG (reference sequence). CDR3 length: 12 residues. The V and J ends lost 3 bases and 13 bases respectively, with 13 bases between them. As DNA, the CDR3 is TGTGCCTGGAGCGGTACGACTGGGCCCCTCCACTTT. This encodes CAWSGTTGPLHF.

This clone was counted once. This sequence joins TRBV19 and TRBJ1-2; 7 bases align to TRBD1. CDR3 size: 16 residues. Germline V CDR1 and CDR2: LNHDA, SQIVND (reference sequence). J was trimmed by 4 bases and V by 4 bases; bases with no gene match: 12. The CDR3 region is CASSTPPWDSSYGYTF. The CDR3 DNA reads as TGTGCCAGTAGTACACCCCCATGGGACAGTAGCTATGGCTACACCTTC.

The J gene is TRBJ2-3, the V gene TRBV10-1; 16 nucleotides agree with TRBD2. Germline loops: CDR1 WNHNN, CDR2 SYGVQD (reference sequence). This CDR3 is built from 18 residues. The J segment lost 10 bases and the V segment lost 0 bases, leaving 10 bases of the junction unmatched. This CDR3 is CASSESEGTSGGAVSQYF. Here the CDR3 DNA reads TGCGCCAGCAGTGAGTCCGAAGGGACTAGCGGGGGGGCCGTGTCGCAGTATTTT.

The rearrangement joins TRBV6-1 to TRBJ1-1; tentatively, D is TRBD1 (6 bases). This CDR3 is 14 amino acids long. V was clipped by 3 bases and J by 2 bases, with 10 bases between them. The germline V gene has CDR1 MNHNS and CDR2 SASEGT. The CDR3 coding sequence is TGTGCCAGCAGTGAGGGGGCCAGAAACACTGAAGCTTTCTTT. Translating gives CASSEGARNTEAFF.

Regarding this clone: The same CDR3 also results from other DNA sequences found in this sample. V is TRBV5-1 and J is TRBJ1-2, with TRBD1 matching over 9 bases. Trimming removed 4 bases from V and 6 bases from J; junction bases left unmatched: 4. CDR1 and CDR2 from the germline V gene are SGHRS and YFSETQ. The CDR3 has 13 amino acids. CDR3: CASSLGQGNGYTF. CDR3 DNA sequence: TGCGCCAGCAGCCTGGGACAGGGCAATGGCTACACCTTC.